The source of this T cell receptor (beta chain) is a study of blood T cell repertoires in COVID-19. In the study overall: Specimens from acute and convalescent COVID-19 originated in the United States, Italy and Spain. The analysed material was cDNA or gDNA that came from T cells, B-cell-depleted T cells, or PBMCs.

Trimming left V 9 bases short and J 8 bases short, with 16 bases between. Germline lookup yields CDR1 MNHEY and CDR2 SVGAGI. The CDR3 extends over 13 amino acids. Authors' processing steps: Reference gene primer amplification in the assay estimated nucleated cell counts. Using immunoSEQ multiplex PCR, the repertoire was profiled, and TCRdb retains in-frame clones only, with some absent. V, J and clone size are taken as reported in that table, and D and trimming were inferred from the DNA itself. The sample has fewer than 200,000 clones; around 82% are singletons. This sequence originates from a woman older than 75 with acute or convalescent COVID-19. The V and J genes are TRBV6-5 and TRBJ1-4; D unresolved. The material sequenced was peripheral blood. The CDR3 DNA reads as TGTGCCAGTTCCTTAAGCTCCGGGGAAAAACTGTTTTTT. This encodes CASSLSSGEKLFF.